These 30 T cell receptor beta chains share one sample of origin, sequenced in a study of chemoradiotherapy in HPV16-positive cancers. Profiled with immunoSEQ multiplex PCR; TCRdb holds only in-frame clones, not every one. The sample consists of roughly 14,000 clones, 60% to 80% of them appearing once. The specimen was obtained from a patient who underwent chemoradiotherapy. The receptors come from a human donor with HPV-associated anogenital cancer.

The rearrangement uses TRBV11-2 and TRBJ2-7; TRBD1 agrees at 9 bases. The V and J ends lost 6 bases and 12 bases, in that order; junction bases with no gene match: 21. Per the germline V gene, CDR1 is SGHAT and CDR2 is FQNNGV. The CDR3 has 16 residues. This chain's CDR3 is CASRIGHTGQGLLLYF. The CDR3 nucleotides are TGTGCCAGCAGGATAGGGCATACGGGACAGGGACTCCTTCTGTACTTC.

The J gene is TRBJ2-3, the V gene TRBV6-4; D perhaps matches TRBD1 (5 bases). The CDR3 covers 13 residues. Trimming took 6 bases from V and 5 from J, leaving 12 bases between them. Germline-derived CDR1 and CDR2 are MRHNA and SNTAGT. DNA for the CDR3: TGTGCCAGCAGCGAAGGGGCCGAAGATACGCAGTATTTT. Translating it yields CASSEGAEDTQYF.

This clone appeared a few times. The chain uses TRBV11-2 and TRBJ2-3, with TRBD2 matching 9 bases. With V trimmed by 1 base and J by 2 bases, 4 bases remained unmatched. This CDR3 is 16 amino acids long. Germline lookup yields CDR1 SGHAT and CDR2 FQNNGV. The CDR3, as DNA: TGTGCCAGCAGCTTAGGACTAGCGGCTTCCACAGATACGCAGTATTTT. Its protein is CASSLGLAASTDTQYF.

There are a few counts of this clone. V is TRBV4-2 and J is TRBJ1-6; 9 bases agree with TRBD1. CDR3 length: 17 residues. The trim removed 0 bases at V and 12 bases at J, leaving 12 bases unmatched. CDR1 is LGHNA, CDR2 YNFKEQ, per germline. DNA for the CDR3: TGTGCCAGCAGCCAAGATCTAGAGCCGGGACAGGGCGTACCCCTCCACTTT. Residues: CASSQDLEPGQGVPLHF.

This chain uses TRBV5-1 with TRBJ2-6; a possible D gene is TRBD1 (5 bases). The ends were cut back, 5 bases at V and 2 bases at J, with 23 bases in the middle. This CDR3 is 19 amino acids long. Germline CDR1 and CDR2: SGHRS and YFSETQ. The CDR3 region is CASSPQPAGQKAGANVLTF. The CDR3 bases are TGCGCCAGCAGTCCCCAACCAGCAGGGCAGAAAGCTGGGGCCAACGTCCTGACTTTC.

V and J are TRBV6-1 and TRBJ2-1; D might be TRBD2 (5 bases). The length of the CDR3 is 14 residues. Trimming pared 3 bases from V and 6 bases from J, leaving 12 bases between. Germline values: CDR1 MNHNS, CDR2 SASEGT. CDR3 sequence reads: CASSEPSPGNEQFF. The CDR3 DNA follows: TGTGCCAGCAGTGAGCCTAGCCCCGGCAATGAGCAGTTCTTC.

The chain has TRBV6-1 and TRBJ2-6; TRBD1 aligns across 8 bases. V dropped 2 bases and J dropped 4; count of bases not matched to a gene: 7. The CDR3 spans 17 residues. CDR1 is MNHNS, CDR2 SASEGT, per germline. This chain's CDR3 is CASSEQGAFRGANVLTF. The CDR3 nucleotides are TGTGCCAGCAGTGAACAGGGGGCGTTTCGCGGGGCCAACGTCCTGACTTTC.

CDR3 loop: CASSFIRNTEAFF. In nucleotides, the CDR3 is TGTGCCAGCAGTTTTATACGGAACACTGAAGCTTTCTTT. The chain combines TRBV6-6 with TRBJ1-1; D is uncertain. Germline values: CDR1 MNHNY, CDR2 SVGAGI (reference sequence). This CDR3 has 13 residues. Trimming stripped 4 bases from V and 1 base from J, with 7 bases between.

V gene TRBV5-1 combines with J gene TRBJ2-7; D remains ambiguous. With 0 bases removed from V and 9 bases from J, the gap between germline ends came to 13 bases. CDR3 size: 13 residues. Germline V lookup: CDR1 SGHRS, CDR2 YFSETQ. The CDR3 region is CASSLAPAVGQYF. Written as DNA, the CDR3 is TGCGCCAGCAGCTTGGCCCCCGCTGTAGGGCAGTACTTC.

The rearrangement links TRBV5-1 to TRBJ1-6; D is perhaps TRBD1 (5 bases). CDR1 and CDR2 (germline): SGHRS, YFSETQ. This CDR3 comprises 15 residues. The V and J ends lost 1 base and 7 bases respectively, with 12 bases between them. CDR3 sequence reads: CASSLSGGGNSPLHF. The CDR3 nucleotides are TGCGCCAGCAGCTTGTCGGGCGGGGGAAATTCACCCCTCCACTTT.

The chain is built from TRBV30 and TRBJ2-7; D uncertain. The V gene lost 4 bases and the J gene lost 0 bases, with 13 bases spanning the gap. The CDR3 extends over 14 amino acids. Germline V gives CDR1 GTSNPN, CDR2 SVGIG (reference sequence). This CDR3 reads CAWNRRSTSYEQYF. CDR3 nucleotide sequence: TGTGCCTGGAATCGGCGTTCGACCTCCTACGAGCAGTACTTC.

The sample holds a few counts of this clone. The CDR3 is CASSPEVGNQPQHF. In nucleotides, the CDR3 is TGCGCCAGCAGCCCCGAGGTAGGGAATCAGCCCCAGCATTTT. This chain links TRBV5-1 with TRBJ1-5; D gene uncertain. The length of the CDR3 is 14 residues. Trimming cost V 4 bases and J 4 bases, with 12 bases left between them. The germline V gene encodes CDR1 SGHRS and CDR2 YFSETQ.

This sequence joins TRBV5-4 and TRBJ1-1; the D gene is possibly TRBD1 (5 bases). Trimming pared 2 bases from V and 3 bases from J, leaving 14 bases between. Per the germline V gene, CDR1 is SGHNT and CDR2 is YYREEE (reference sequence). CDR3 size: 15 residues. DNA for the CDR3: TGTGCCAGCAGCTTCTTTTACCGGGGCGACACTGAAGCTTTCTTT. It codes for CASSFFYRGDTEAFF.

This sequence joins TRBV5-1 and TRBJ2-2, with 9 positions matching TRBD1. The CDR3 totals 15 residues. The V segment lost 5 bases and the J segment 6 bases; nucleotides outside the gene matches: 8. The V gene's germline CDR1 is SGHRS and CDR2 YFSETQ. CDR3 sequence (DNA): TGCGCCAGCAGTTCCGGGACAGGGTACGCCGGGGAGCTGTTTTTT. It codes for CASSSGTGYAGELFF.

The J gene is TRBJ2-7, the V gene TRBV6-5; D remains unclear. In germline, CDR1 is MNHEY, CDR2 SVGAGI. The CDR3 extends over 11 amino acids. The V end was cut by 2 bases, the J end by 6 bases, with 5 bases between. DNA of the CDR3: TGTGCCAGCAGTTACGGCCCCGAGCAGTACTTC. Protein: CASSYGPEQYF.

This clone was found once. The chain joins TRBV4-2 to TRBJ1-4, with D possibly being TRBD1 (5 bases). The CDR3 runs to 16 residues. CDR1 and CDR2 from the germline V gene are LGHNA and YNFKEQ. V was pared by 0 bases and J by 8 bases, with 16 bases between. The CDR3 bases are TGTGCCAGCAGCCAAGATCGGGCAGGGAGGTGGGAAAAACTGTTTTTT. It encodes CASSQDRAGRWEKLFF.

This clone occurred once. CDR3 in amino acids: CASSLSENTEAFF. For the CDR3, the DNA is TGCGCCAGCAGCTTATCAGAGAACACTGAAGCTTTCTTT. The genes are TRBV5-1 and TRBJ1-1; D unresolved. CDR1 and CDR2 (germline): SGHRS, YFSETQ. There are 13 residues in the CDR3. V shed 2 bases and J shed 1 base, with 6 bases lying between them.

The J gene is TRBJ1-1, the V gene TRBV14; D is unclear. Trimming pared 0 bases from V and 1 base from J, leaving 18 bases between. The CDR3 extends over 18 amino acids. The V gene's germline CDR1 is SGHDN and CDR2 FVKESK. CDR3 residues: CASSQDWWAGSRNTEAFF. The CDR3 bases are TGTGCCAGCAGCCAAGATTGGTGGGCAGGCTCGAGGAACACTGAAGCTTTCTTT.

The gene calls are TRBV6-4 and TRBJ1-2; D not certain. The V gene's germline CDR1 is MRHNA and CDR2 SNTAGT. The CDR3 loop spans 10 amino acids. Trimming shortened V by 4 bases and J by 7 bases, and 4 bases separated the two germline ends. CDR3 bases: TGTGCCAGCAGTGCAGGTGGCTACACCTTC. Protein: CASSAGGYTF.

The chain uses TRBV5-4 and TRBJ1-1, with 10 bases identical to TRBD1. CDR3 length: 15 residues. The junction had 5 bases not matched to a gene; V was cut back by 3 bases and J by 3 bases. Germline V gives CDR1 SGHNT, CDR2 YYREEE (reference sequence). CDR3 nucleotide sequence: TGTGCCAGCAGCTCACGCGGGACAGGGGACACTGAAGCTTTCTTT. It encodes CASSSRGTGDTEAFF.

The V and J genes are TRBV25-1 and TRBJ2-5; D is ambiguous. The CDR3 sequence is 12 residues long. CDR1 and CDR2 from the germline V gene are MGHDK and SYGVNS. The ends were cut back, 6 bases at V and 0 bases at J, with 5 bases in the middle. The CDR3 region has the DNA TGTGCCAGCAGCGGGCACCAAGAGACCCAGTACTTC. Amino acid sequence: CASSGHQETQYF.

The genes are TRBV6-4 and TRBJ2-3, with 10 positions matching TRBD2. V shed 0 bases and J 4 bases; nucleotides not matched to a gene: 1. The CDR3 is 15 residues long. Germline CDR1 is MRHNA and CDR2 is SNTAGT. As DNA, the CDR3 is TGTGCCAGCAGTGACTCTAGCGGGGGGCCAGATACGCAGTATTTT. Residues: CASSDSSGGPDTQYF.

The rearrangement uses TRBV6-1 and TRBJ2-3, with D possibly being TRBD2 (6 bases). Trimming left V 1 base short and J 3 bases short, with 17 bases between. The germline CDR1 and CDR2 sequences are MNHNS and SASEGT. The CDR3 contains 17 residues. The CDR3: CASSEGPGLILTDTQYF. DNA of the CDR3: TGTGCCAGCAGTGAAGGTCCAGGACTAATTTTGACAGATACGCAGTATTTT.

The rearrangement uses TRBV5-4 and TRBJ2-1; TRBD1 aligns across 7 bases. The CDR3 totals 15 residues. Germline CDR1 SGHNT, CDR2 YYREEE (reference sequence). V was clipped by 9 bases and J by 8 bases; unmatched bases: 17. CDR3: CATRGRGALMDEQFF. The CDR3, as DNA: TGTGCCACCAGGGGGAGAGGGGCCTTAATGGATGAGCAGTTCTTC.

V usage is TRBV7-2 and J usage is TRBJ1-1, with 8 nucleotides matching TRBD1. The CDR3 contains 13 residues. Unmatched junction bases numbered 8, after V lost 9 bases and J lost 5 bases. CDR1 SGHTA and CDR2 FQGNSA come from the germline V gene. The CDR3 here is CASSIRGHTEAFF. The DNA of the CDR3 is TGTGCCAGTTCTATCAGGGGGCATACTGAAGCTTTCTTT.

This clone was seen once. The chain uses TRBV21-1 and TRBJ2-1; the tabulated D call, TRBD2, remains unverified against the DNA. TRBV21-1 is given as a pseudogene. The CDR3 spans 15 residues. The CDR3 sequence is CASSPAKEGTDEQFF. For the CDR3, the DNA is TGTGCCAGCAGCCCCGCCAAGGAGGGTACGGATGAGCAGTTCTTC.

This chain uses TRBV2 with TRBJ2-3; D gene ambiguous. Germline lookup yields CDR1 SNHLY and CDR2 FYNNEI. This CDR3 is 13 amino acids long. V dropped 7 bases and J dropped 3 bases, with 11 bases sitting between them. CDR3 nucleotide sequence: TGTGCCAGCAAAAGGGAAGGGACAGATACGCAGTATTTT. Protein product: CASKREGTDTQYF.

A few counts support this clone. The chain uses TRBV5-1 and TRBJ2-7, with D uncertain. The V end lost 0 bases, the J end lost 12 bases, and 13 bases lay between the germline ends. Germline values: CDR1 SGHRS, CDR2 YFSETQ. This CDR3 is 12 amino acids long. CDR3 DNA sequence: TGCGCCAGCAGCTTGGATTCCGACTCGCGGTACTTC. Its protein is CASSLDSDSRYF.

This chain connects TRBV4-3 to TRBJ1-2; tentatively, D is TRBD1 (6 bases). This CDR3 spans 14 amino acids. Germline V gene lookup returns CDR1 LGHNA and CDR2 YSLEER. V was clipped by 5 bases and J by 8 bases, with 18 bases between them. CDR3 nucleotide sequence: TGCGCCAGCAGCTCGCGGGGGGGGGCGTCCGGCTACACCTTC. Residues: CASSSRGGASGYTF.

V and J are TRBV9 and TRBJ2-1; D remains unclear. The V and J ends lost 3 bases and 0 bases respectively, with 10 bases between them. The CDR3 is 15 amino acids. Germline V gene data show CDR1 as SGDLS and CDR2 as YYNGEE. The DNA of the CDR3 is TGTGCCAGCAGCGGAGCAATGACCTCCTACAATGAGCAGTTCTTC. It specifies CASSGAMTSYNEQFF.